The clone carrying this TCR beta chain was counted only a few times. The antigen is not known. The sample comes from a study of shared clonotypes between healthy human individuals. Broader study findings: Clonotype sharing among donors, it was expected, would be affected by sequencing depth.

The V gene's germline CDR1 is SGHDN and CDR2 FVKESK. V was cut by 4 bases and J by 1 base, with 7 bases left in between. CDR3 size: 13 residues. Measured with immunoSEQ multiplex PCR; TCRdb has only the in-frame clones, and not every one. The data contain nearly 1 million clones, 76% of them seen just once; the ten biggest clones take up approximately 1.5%. This receptor was taken from a man aged 18 to 30 in good health. This rearrangement joins TRBV14 to TRBJ1-1; D unresolved. The sequencing input was memory CD4+ T cells sorted from blood. Subset described: CD45RA-negative fraction. CDR3 loop: CASSLRTNTEAFF. The CDR3 DNA follows: TGTGCCAGCAGCCTCCGGACGAACACTGAAGCTTTCTTT.